This T cell receptor (beta chain) was sequenced in a study of T cell changes during pregnancy in multiple sclerosis. This clone is a singleton in its sample. Produced via immunoSEQ multiplex PCR; TCRdb's table is partial and in-frame only. The table lists about 100,000 clones, 92% of them singletons. The TCR sequence derives from a female donor with multiple sclerosis, enrolled in a pregnancy study. The sample was peripheral blood, taken after pregnancy.

As DNA, the CDR3 is TGTGCCAGCAGCGTAGGTCCGGGGTCTAGCACAGATACGCAGTATTTT. Protein: CASSVGPGSSTDTQYF. This sequence joins TRBV9 and TRBJ2-3; D might be TRBD2 (5 bases). CDR3 length: 16 residues. Germline CDR1 reads SGDLS; CDR2 reads YYNGEE. The germline V and J ends were trimmed by 0 bases and 0 bases, with 11 bases remaining between them.